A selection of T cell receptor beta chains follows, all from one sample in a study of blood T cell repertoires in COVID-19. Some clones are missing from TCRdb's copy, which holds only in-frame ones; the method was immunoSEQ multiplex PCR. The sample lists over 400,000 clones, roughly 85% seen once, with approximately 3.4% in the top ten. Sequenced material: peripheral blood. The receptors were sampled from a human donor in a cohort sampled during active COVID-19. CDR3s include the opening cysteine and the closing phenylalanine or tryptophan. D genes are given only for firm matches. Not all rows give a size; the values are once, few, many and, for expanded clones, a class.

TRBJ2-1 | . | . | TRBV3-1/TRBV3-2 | TGTGCCAGCAGCCAGGGCGGGCCCTCCTACAATGAGCAGTTCTTC | CASSQGGPSYNEQFF
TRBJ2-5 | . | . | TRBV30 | TGTGCCTGGAGTGTACGGGGGGCAGAGACCCAGTACTTC | CAWSVRGAETQYF
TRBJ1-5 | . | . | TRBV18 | TGTGCCAGCTCACCTTTAGATAGCAATCAGCCCCAGCATTTT | CASSPLDSNQPQHF
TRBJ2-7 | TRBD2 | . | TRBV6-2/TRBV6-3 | TGTGCCAGCAGCCGTTCGTCTAGCGGGGGGTCCGCCTACGAGCAGTACTTC | CASSRSSSGGSAYEQYF
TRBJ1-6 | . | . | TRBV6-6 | TGTGCCAGCAGTTACCGCGGATCCAGAGATTCACCCCTCCACTTT | CASSYRGSRDSPLHF
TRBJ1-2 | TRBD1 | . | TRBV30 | TGTGCCTGGACCGACAGGGGAGGCTACACCTTC | CAWTDRGGYTF
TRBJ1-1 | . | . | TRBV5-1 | TGCGCCAGCAGCTCCCTGCAGGGGAACACTGAAGCTTTCTTT | CASSSLQGNTEAFF
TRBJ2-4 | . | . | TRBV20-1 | TGCAGTGCTAGACTTCTGACTGGCCAGTACTTC | CSARLLTGQYF
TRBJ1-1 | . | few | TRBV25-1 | TGTGCCAGCAGCCGGAACACTGAAGCTTTCTTT | CASSRNTEAFF
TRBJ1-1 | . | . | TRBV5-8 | TGTGCCAGCAGCTTGGGACAGCGTAACACTGAAGCTTTCTTT | CASSLGQRNTEAFF
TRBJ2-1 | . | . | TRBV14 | TGTGCCAGCAGCCATGGAGGCCTATACAATGAGCAGTTCTTC | CASSHGGLYNEQFF
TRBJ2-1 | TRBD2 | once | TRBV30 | TGTGCCTCGGTGGCTAGCGGGAGGGCCGGGGTTGGGAATGAGCAGTTCTTC | CASVASGRAGVGNEQFF
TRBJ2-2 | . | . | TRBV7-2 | TGTGCCAGCAGCTTAAGGAGGCCGGCCCAGAGGAACACCGGGGAGCTGTTTTTT | CASSLRRPAQRNTGELFF
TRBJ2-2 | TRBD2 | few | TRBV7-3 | TGTGCCAGCAGCCGTAGCGGGAGGGCCATAAGTGGGGAGCTGTTTTTT | CASSRSGRAISGELFF
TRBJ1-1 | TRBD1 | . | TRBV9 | TGTGCCAGCAGCAACCGGGACAGAGGTTTTATGAACACTGAAGCTTTCTTT | CASSNRDRGFMNTEAFF
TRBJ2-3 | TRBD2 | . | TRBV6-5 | TGTGCCAGCAGTCCTGGACTAGCGGAGACAGATACGCAGTATTTT | CASSPGLAETDTQYF
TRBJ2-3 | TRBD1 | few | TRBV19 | TGTGCCAGTAGTGCCTCCGGGACAGGGCTGAGGGGCACAGATACGCAGTATTTT | CASSASGTGLRGTDTQYF
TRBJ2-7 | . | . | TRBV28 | TGTGCCAGCAGAAACAGGCGCTACGAGCAGTACTTC | CASRNRRYEQYF
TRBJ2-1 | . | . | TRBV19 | TGTGCCAGTAGATCCTCTAGCGTAAGCTCCTACAATGAGCAGTTCTTC | CASRSSSVSSYNEQFF
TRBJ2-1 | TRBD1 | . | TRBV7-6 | TGTGCCAGCAGCTGGGACAGGGGGCGAGGCAATGAGCAGTTCTTC | CASSWDRGRGNEQFF
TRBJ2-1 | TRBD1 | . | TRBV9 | TGTGCCAGCAGCGGACAGGGGTACAATGAGCAGTTCTTC | CASSGQGYNEQFF
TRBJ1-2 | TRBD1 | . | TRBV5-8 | TGTGCCAGCAGCTCAACAGGGGTCTATGGCTACACCTTC | CASSSTGVYGYTF
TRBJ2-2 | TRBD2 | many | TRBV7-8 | TGTGCCAGCAGCACCTACTCTAGCGGGAGGCGTCCCGGGGAGCTGTTTTTT | CASSTYSSGRRPGELFF
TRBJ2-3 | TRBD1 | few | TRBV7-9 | TGTGCCAGCAGCACTCGGGGGACAGGGTTAGATACGCAGTATTTT | CASSTRGTGLDTQYF
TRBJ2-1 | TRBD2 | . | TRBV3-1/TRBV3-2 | TGTGCCAGCAGCCAAACGGGCGGGAGGGCCGGCGGAGAGCAGTTCTTC | CASSQTGGRAGGEQFF
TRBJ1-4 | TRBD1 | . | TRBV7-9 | TGTGCCAGCAGCTCGGGACAGAATAATGAAAAACTGTTTTTT | CASSSGQNNEKLFF
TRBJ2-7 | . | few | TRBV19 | TGTGCCAGTAGTATACAAGGGGACTCAATAGGAGACGAGCAGTACTTC | CASSIQGDSIGDEQYF
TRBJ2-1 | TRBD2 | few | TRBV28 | TGTGCCAGCAGTTCCGCAAGTAGCGGGCGATACAATGAGCAGTTCTTC | CASSSASSGRYNEQFF
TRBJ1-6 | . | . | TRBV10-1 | TGCGCCAGCAGTGAGTCGAAGATCAGCGGGTCACCCCTCCACTTT | CASSESKISGSPLHF
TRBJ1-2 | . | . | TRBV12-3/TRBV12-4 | TGTGCCAGCAGTCCTACAGGGATCTATGGCTACACCTTC | CASSPTGIYGYTF
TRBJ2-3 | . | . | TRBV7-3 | TGTGCCAGCAGCCCCCGACTAGGTGGCACAGATACGCAGTATTTT | CASSPRLGGTDTQYF
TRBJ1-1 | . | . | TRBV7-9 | TGTGCCAGCACCTTCGAGGGCAGTGAAGCTTTCTTT | CASTFEGSEAFF
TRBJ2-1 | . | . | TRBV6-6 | TGTGCCAGCAGTTACGCCATACGGGAGAATGAGCAGTTCTTC | CASSYAIRENEQFF
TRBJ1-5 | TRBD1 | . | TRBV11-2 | TGTGCCAGCAGCCCTAACCCCGGGACAGGGGCAAATCAGCCCCAGCATTTT | CASSPNPGTGANQPQHF
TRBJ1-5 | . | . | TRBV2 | TGTGCCAGCAGTCGATCCGCGGGCTTGGGTCAGCCCCAGCATTTT | CASSRSAGLGQPQHF
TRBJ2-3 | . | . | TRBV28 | TGTGCCAGCAGTTCCCTAGCTAACCCCCAGTATTTT | CASSSLANPQYF
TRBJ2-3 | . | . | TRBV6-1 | TGTGCCAGCAGTGGGAGATACAGGGTGGGAACAGATACGCAGTATTTT | CASSGRYRVGTDTQYF
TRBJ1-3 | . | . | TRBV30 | TGTGCCTGGAGTCCCCCATTGGGAAACACCATATATTTT | CAWSPPLGNTIYF
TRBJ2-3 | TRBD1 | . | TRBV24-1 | TGTGCCACCAGTGATGGGACAGGTAGCACAGATACGCAGTATTTT | CATSDGTGSTDTQYF
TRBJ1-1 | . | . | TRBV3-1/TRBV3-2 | TGTGCCAGCAGCCCTCGACAGAGGAACACTGAAGCTTTCTTT | CASSPRQRNTEAFF
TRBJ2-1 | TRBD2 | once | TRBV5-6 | TGTGCCAGCAGATTGGGTTTCTTGGCGGGAGTTTACAATGAGCAGTTCTTC | CASRLGFLAGVYNEQFF
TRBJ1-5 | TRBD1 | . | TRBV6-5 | TGTGCCAGCAGTTCCGGGACAGGCAATCAGCCCCAGCATTTT | CASSSGTGNQPQHF
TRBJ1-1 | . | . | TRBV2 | TGTGCCAGCAGCGATCGGGGGACTGAAGCTTTCTTT | CASSDRGTEAFF